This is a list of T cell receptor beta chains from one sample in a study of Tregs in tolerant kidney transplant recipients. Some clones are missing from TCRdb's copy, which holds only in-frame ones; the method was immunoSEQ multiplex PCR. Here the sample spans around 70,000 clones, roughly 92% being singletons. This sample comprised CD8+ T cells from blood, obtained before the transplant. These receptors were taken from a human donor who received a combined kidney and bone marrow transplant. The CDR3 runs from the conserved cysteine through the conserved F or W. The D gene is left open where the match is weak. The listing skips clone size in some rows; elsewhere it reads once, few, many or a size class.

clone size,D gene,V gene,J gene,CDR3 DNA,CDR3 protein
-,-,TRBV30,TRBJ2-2,TGTGCCTGGAATAGAGGGGAGCTGTTTTTT,CAWNRGELFF
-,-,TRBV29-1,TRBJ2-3,TGCAGCGTTGGAGGCACAGATACGCAGTATTTT,CSVGGTDTQYF
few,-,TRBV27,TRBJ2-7,TGTGCCAGCAGACTAAACTACGAGCAGTACTTC,CASRLNYEQYF
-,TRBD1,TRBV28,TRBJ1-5,TGTGCCAGCAGTCGGACAGGGGGCGGCAATCAGCCCCAGCATTTT,CASSRTGGGNQPQHF
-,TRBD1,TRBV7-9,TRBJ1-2,TGTGCCAGCAGCTTACCGCCACCGGGACAGGGACCTTATGGCTACACCTTC,CASSLPPPGQGPYGYTF
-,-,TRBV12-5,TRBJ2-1,TGTGCTAGTGGTTGGAGCGGGGAGCAGTTCTTC,CASGWSGEQFF
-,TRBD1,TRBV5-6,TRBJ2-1,TGTGCCAGCAGCCCCGGGGACAGCTACAATGAGCAGTTCTTC,CASSPGDSYNEQFF
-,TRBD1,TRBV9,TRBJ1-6,TGTGCCAGCAGCGTAGGGACAGGGAATAATTCCCCCCTCCACTTT,CASSVGTGNNSPLHF
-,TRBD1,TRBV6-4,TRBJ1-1,TGTGCCAGCAGAGACAGGGAGGTAGTTGCTAAGAACACTGAAGCTTTCTTT,CASRDREVVAKNTEAFF
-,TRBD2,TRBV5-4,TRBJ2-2,TGTGCCAGCCAACGGGGGGATACCGGGGAGCTGTTTTTT,CASQRGDTGELFF
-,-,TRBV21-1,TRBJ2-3,TGTGCCAGCAGCAAAGGTGGTACTAGCGGGAGTCCACAGGATACGCAGTATTTT,CASSKGGTSGSPQDTQYF
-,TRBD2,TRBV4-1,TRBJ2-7,TGCGCCAGCAGCCAAGATCCGGCTAGCGGGTCGTACGAGCAGTACTTC,CASSQDPASGSYEQYF
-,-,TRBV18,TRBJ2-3,TGTGCCAGCTCACCACCCGGGTTTGGCGATACGCAGTATTTT,CASSPPGFGDTQYF
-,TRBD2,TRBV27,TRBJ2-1,TGTGCCAGCAGCCACATTCTAGCGGGAGAAAATCTGGAGCAGTTCTTC,CASSHILAGENLEQFF
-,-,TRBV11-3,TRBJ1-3,TGTGCCAGCAGCTTTTCCCAACTACTCTCTGGAAACACCATATATTTT,CASSFSQLLSGNTIYF
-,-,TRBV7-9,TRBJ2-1,TGTGCCAGCAGCCCCGCCGGGGGGCGTCTCTACAATGAGCAGTTCTTC,CASSPAGGRLYNEQFF
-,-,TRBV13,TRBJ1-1,TGTGCCAGCAGCCACGGGGACAAGACTGAAGCTTTCTTT,CASSHGDKTEAFF
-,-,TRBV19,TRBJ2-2,TGTGCCAGTAGTCCTGTGAACACCGGGGAGCTGTTTTTT,CASSPVNTGELFF
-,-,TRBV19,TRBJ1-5,TGTGCCAGTAGTATAGGCGACAGCAACAATCAGCCCCAGCATTTT,CASSIGDSNNQPQHF
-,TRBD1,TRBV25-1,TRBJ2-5,TGTGCCAGCAGTGCCCGGGACAGGAAAGAGACCCAGTACTTC,CASSARDRKETQYF
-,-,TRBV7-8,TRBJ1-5,TGTGCCAGCAGCTTAGCGCCGGTTCAGCCCCAGCATTTT,CASSLAPVQPQHF
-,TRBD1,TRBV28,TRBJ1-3,TGTGCCAACCTAGTTTGGGACAGCTCTGGAAACACCATATATTTT,CANLVWDSSGNTIYF
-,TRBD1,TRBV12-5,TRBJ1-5,TGTGCTAGTGGTTTGGTACAGGGACAGGCAAACCCAGATAGCAATCAGCCCCAGCATTTT,CASGLVQGQANPDSNQPQHF
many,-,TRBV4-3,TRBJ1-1,TGCGCCAGCAGCCAAGATCGGGTGGGGAACACTGAAGCTTTCTTT,CASSQDRVGNTEAFF
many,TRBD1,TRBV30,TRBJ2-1,TGTGCCGGACAGGGGAGGACCAATGAGCAGTTCTTC,CAGQGRTNEQFF
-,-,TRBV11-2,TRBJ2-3,TGTGCCAGCAGCTTAGATCGGGTGTACACAGATACGCAGTATTTT,CASSLDRVYTDTQYF
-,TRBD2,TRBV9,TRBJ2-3,TGTGCCAGCAGCGTAGGGTTAGCGGGGGCGCTCACAGATACGCAGTATTTT,CASSVGLAGALTDTQYF
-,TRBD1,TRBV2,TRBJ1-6,TGTGCCAGCAGGAGGGACAGGGGGGCCTCACCCCTCCACTTT,CASRRDRGASPLHF
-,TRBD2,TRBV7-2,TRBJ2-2,TGTGCCAGCACCATACAACTAGCGGGGGGCACCGGGGAGCTGTTTTTT,CASTIQLAGGTGELFF
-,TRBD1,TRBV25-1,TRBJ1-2,TGTGCCAGCACAGAAGGGACAGGGAGCTATGGCTACACCTTC,CASTEGTGSYGYTF
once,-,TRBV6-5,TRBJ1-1,TGTGCCAGCAGTTACTCGAGCGGGGATGAAGCTTTCTTT,CASSYSSGDEAFF
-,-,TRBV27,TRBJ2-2,TGTGCCAGCAGACGACAGGCCCCCAACACCGGGGAGCTGTTTTTT,CASRRQAPNTGELFF
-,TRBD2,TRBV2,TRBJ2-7,TGTGCCAGCAGTGAAGGGGGCGGGGGTATGTCCTACGAGCAGTACTTC,CASSEGGGGMSYEQYF
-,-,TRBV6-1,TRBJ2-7,TGTGCCAGCAGTGGGGAGTATGAGCCCCAACTACTCTACGAGCAGTACTTC,CASSGEYEPQLLYEQYF
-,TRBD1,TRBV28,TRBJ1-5,TGTGCCAGCAGTTTGCAGGGGGCGCGGCCCCAGCATTTT,CASSLQGARPQHF
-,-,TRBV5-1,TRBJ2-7,TGCGCCAGCAGCTTGACAGGGTCCGAGCAGTACTTC,CASSLTGSEQYF
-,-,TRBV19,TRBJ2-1,TGTGCCAGTAATACAGGGTGGGATGAGCAGTTCTTC,CASNTGWDEQFF
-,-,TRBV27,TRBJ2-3,TGCGCCAGCAGCCCCGCAGGGTTGTATATGACAGATACGCAGTATTTT,CASSPAGLYMTDTQYF
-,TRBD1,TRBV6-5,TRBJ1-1,TGTGCCAGCAGTGACCGGGACAGGGGGGTCGTAGCTTTCTTT,CASSDRDRGVVAFF
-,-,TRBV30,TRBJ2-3,TGTGCCTGGACTCTCGGACTAACAGATACGCAGTATTTT,CAWTLGLTDTQYF
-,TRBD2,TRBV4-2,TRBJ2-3,TGTGCCAGCAGCCAAGATTGGGTAAGCGGGGAAACAGATACGCAGTATTTT,CASSQDWVSGETDTQYF
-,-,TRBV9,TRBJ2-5,TGTGCCAGCAGCAGAGGTATCGGGGAGACCCAGTACTTC,CASSRGIGETQYF
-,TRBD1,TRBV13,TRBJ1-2,TGTGCCAGCAGCCCGCGATTACCGGGACAGGGTACCTATGGCTACACCTTC,CASSPRLPGQGTYGYTF
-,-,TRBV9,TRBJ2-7,TGTGCCAGCAGCGTAGCGTCTTCCTACGAGCAGTACTTC,CASSVASSYEQYF
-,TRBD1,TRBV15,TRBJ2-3,TGTGCCACCAGCAGACACGACAGGGTCGGGCTCACAGATACGCAGTATTTT,CATSRHDRVGLTDTQYF
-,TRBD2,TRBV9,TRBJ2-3,TGTGCCAGCAGCGTACTGGAGCGGGGGTTTGGTGCAGATACGCAGTATTTT,CASSVLERGFGADTQYF
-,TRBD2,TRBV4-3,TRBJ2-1,TGCGCCAGCAGCCAAGATCATTCTAGCGGCAACAATGAGCAGTTCTTC,CASSQDHSSGNNEQFF
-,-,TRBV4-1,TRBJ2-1,TGCGCCAGCAGCCAGGAGCGGGCTGACAATGAGCAGTTCTTC,CASSQERADNEQFF
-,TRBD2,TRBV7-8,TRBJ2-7,TGTGCCAGCAGCTTAGAAGCGGGAGTAACCTACGAGCAGTACTTC,CASSLEAGVTYEQYF
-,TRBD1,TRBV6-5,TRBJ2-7,TGTGCCAGCAGTTACTACTTCGGGACAGGACACGAGCAGTACTTC,CASSYYFGTGHEQYF
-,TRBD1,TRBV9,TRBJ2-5,TGTGCCAGCAGCGAGGGACAGGGGTTTCTGCAGACCCAGTACTTC,CASSEGQGFLQTQYF
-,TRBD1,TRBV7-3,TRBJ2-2,TGTGCCGGCAGCCCCCAGGGACAGGGCTTCGTGGACGGGGAGCTGTTTTTT,CAGSPQGQGFVDGELFF